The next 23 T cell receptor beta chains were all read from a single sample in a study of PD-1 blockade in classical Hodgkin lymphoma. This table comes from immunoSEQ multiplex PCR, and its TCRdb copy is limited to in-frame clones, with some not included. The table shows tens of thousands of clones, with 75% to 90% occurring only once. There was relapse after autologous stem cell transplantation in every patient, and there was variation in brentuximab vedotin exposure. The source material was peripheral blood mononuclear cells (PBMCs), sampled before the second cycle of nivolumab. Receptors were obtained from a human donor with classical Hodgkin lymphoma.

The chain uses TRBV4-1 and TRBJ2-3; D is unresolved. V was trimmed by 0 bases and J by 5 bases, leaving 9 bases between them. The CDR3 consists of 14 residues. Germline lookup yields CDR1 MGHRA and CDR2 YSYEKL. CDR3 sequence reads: CASSQEASGDTQYF. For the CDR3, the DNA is TGCGCCAGCAGCCAAGAGGCCTCGGGAGATACGCAGTATTTT.

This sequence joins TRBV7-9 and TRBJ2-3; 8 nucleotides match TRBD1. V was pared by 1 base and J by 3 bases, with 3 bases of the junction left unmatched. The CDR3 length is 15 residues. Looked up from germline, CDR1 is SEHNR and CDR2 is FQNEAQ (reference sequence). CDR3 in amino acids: CASSLGDRRTDTQYF. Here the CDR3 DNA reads TGTGCCAGCAGCTTAGGGGACAGGCGGACAGATACGCAGTATTTT.

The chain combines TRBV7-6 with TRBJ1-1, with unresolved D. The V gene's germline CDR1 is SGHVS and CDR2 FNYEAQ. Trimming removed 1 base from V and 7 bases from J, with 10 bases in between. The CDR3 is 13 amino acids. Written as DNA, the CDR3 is TGTGCCAGCAGCTTAGTGGCCAGTAGTGAAGCTTTCTTT. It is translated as CASSLVASSEAFF.

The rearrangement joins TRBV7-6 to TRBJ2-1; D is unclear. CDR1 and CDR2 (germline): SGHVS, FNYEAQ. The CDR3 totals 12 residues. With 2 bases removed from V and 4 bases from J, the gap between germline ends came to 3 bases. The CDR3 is CASSLPYNEQFF. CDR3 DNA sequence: TGTGCCAGCAGCTTACCATACAATGAGCAGTTCTTC.

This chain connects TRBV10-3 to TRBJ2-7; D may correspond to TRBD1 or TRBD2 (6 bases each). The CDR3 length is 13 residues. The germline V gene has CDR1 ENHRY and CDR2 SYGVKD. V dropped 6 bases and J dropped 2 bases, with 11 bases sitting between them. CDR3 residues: CAISGGTPYEQYF. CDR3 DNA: TGTGCCATCAGCGGGGGCACCCCCTACGAGCAGTACTTC.

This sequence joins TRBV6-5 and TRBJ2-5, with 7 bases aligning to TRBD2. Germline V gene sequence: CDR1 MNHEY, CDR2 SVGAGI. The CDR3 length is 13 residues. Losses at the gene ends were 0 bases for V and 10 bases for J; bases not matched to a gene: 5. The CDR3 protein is CASSYSGDYDQYF. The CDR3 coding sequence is TGTGCCAGCAGTTACTCGGGGGACTATGACCAGTACTTC.

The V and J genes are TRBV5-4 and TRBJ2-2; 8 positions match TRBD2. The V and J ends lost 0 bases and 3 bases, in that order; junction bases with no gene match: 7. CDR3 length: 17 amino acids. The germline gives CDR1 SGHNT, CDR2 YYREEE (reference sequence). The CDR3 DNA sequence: TGTGCCAGCAGCTTGGGGTTAGCGGGGACCTACACCGGGGAGCTGTTTTTT. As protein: CASSLGLAGTYTGELFF.

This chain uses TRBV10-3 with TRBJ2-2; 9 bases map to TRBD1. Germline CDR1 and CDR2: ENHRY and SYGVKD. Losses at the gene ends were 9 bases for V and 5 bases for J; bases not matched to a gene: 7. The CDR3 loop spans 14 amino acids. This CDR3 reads CAMSGTGKTGELFF. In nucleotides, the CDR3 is TGTGCCATGTCCGGGACAGGGAAGACCGGGGAGCTGTTTTTT.

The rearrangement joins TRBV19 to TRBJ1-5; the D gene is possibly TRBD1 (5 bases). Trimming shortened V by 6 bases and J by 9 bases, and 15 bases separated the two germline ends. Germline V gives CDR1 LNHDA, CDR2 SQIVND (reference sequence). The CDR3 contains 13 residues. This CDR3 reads CASSYGAQRPQHF. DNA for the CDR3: TGTGCCAGTAGCTACGGGGCTCAGCGGCCCCAGCATTTT.

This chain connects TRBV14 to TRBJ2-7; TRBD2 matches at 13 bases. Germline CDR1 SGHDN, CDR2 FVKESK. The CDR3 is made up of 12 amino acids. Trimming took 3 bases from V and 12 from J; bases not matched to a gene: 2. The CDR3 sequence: CASSQGTSGAYF. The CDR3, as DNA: TGTGCCAGCAGCCAGGGGACTAGCGGGGCGTACTTC.

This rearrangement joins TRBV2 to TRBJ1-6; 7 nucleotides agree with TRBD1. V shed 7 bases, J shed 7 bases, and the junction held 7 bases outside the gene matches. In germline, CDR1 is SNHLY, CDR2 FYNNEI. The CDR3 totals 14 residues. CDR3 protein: CASIGQALNSPLHF. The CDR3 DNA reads TGTGCCAGCATAGGACAGGCCCTAAATTCACCCCTCCACTTT.

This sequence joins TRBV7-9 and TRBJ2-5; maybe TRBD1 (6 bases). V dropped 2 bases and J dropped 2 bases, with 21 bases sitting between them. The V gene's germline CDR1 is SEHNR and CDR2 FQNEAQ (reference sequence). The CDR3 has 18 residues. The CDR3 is CASSLIPGQTMGQETQYF. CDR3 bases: TGTGCCAGCAGCTTAATACCTGGACAGACCATGGGACAAGAGACCCAGTACTTC.

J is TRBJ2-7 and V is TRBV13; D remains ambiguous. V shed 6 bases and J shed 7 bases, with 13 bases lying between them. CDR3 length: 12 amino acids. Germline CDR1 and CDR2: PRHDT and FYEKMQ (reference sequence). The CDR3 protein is CASRTLGYEQYF. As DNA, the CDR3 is TGTGCCAGCAGAACCCTGGGCTATGAGCAGTACTTC.

Here the CDR3 DNA reads TGTGCCAGCAGCTTGGGACAGGGTTTAGATTCACCCCTCCACTTT. It codes for CASSLGQGLDSPLHF. V and J are TRBV5-6 and TRBJ1-6; 7 nucleotides align to TRBD1. The CDR3 has 15 residues. The ends lost 0 bases at V and 8 bases at J; junction bases unmatched: 5. Germline-derived CDR1 and CDR2 are SGHDT and YYEEEE.

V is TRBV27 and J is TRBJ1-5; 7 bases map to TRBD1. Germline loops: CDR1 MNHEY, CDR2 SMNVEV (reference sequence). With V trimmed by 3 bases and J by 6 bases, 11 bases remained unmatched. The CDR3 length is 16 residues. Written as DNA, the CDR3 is TGTGCCAGCAGTTTGTTTGCCAGGGGGTGGTTTCAGCCCCAGCATTTT. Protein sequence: CASSLFARGWFQPQHF.

Here the CDR3 reads CSGGEFTGELFF. The CDR3 nucleotides are TGCAGCGGAGGGGAATTCACCGGGGAGCTGTTTTTT. V and J are TRBV29-1 and TRBJ2-2; D is tentatively TRBD1 or TRBD2 (5 bases each). Per the germline V gene, CDR1 is SQVTM and CDR2 is ANQGSEA. The CDR3 runs 12 residues. Trimming cost V 7 bases and J 4 bases, with 10 bases left between them.

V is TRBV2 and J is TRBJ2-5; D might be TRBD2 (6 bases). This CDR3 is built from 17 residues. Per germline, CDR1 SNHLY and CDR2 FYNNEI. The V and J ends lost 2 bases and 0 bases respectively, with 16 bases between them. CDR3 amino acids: CASSERSGGPNQETQYF. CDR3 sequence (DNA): TGTGCCAGCAGTGAAAGGTCCGGGGGTCCTAACCAAGAGACCCAGTACTTC.

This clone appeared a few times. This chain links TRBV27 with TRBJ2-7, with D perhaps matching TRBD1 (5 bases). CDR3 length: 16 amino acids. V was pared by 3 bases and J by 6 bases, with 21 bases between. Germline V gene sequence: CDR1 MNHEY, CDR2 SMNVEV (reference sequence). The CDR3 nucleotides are TGTGCCAGCAGTTTCTCCCCCCCGGACACCTTCGGCGAGCAGTACTTC. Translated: CASSFSPPDTFGEQYF.

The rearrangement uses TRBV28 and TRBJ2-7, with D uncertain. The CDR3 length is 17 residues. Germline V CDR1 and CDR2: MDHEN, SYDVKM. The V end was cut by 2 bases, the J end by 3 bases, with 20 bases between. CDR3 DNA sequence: TGTGCCAGCAGTTTAGGTCTGAACGACTCAACCGACTACGAGCAGTACTTC. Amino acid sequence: CASSLGLNDSTDYEQYF.

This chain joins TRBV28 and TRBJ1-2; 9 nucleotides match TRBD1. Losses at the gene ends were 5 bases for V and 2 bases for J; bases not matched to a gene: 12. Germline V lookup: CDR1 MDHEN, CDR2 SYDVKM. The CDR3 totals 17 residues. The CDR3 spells CASSHYSTGGANYGYTF. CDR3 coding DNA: TGTGCCAGCAGTCACTACTCAACAGGGGGCGCGAACTATGGCTACACCTTC.

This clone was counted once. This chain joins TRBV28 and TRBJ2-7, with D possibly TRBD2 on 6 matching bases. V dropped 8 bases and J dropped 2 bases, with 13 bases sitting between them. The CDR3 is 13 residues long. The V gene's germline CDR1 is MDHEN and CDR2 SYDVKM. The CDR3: CASQSGWAYEQYF. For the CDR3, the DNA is TGTGCCAGCCAGAGCGGGTGGGCCTACGAGCAGTACTTC. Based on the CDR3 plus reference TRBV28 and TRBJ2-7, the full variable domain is DVKVTQSSRYLVKRTGEKVFLECVQDMDHENMFWYRQDPGLGLRLIYFSYDVKMKEKGDIPEGYSVSREKKERFSLILESASTNQTSMYLCASQSGWAYEQYFGPGTRLTVT.

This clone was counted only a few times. The CDR3 reads CASSLTTGAYEQFF. Here the CDR3 DNA reads TGTGCCAGCAGCTTAACGACAGGGGCCTATGAGCAGTTCTTC. This chain connects TRBV7-2 to TRBJ2-1; 8 nucleotides match TRBD1. The ends lost 2 bases at V and 8 bases at J; junction bases unmatched: 5. This CDR3 region has 14 residues. Per germline, CDR1 SGHTA and CDR2 FQGNSA.

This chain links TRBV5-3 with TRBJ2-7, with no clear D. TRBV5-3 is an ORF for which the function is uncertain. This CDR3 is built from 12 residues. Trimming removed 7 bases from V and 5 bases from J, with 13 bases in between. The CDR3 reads CARAIESHEQYF. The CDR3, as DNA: TGTGCCAGAGCCATTGAGTCCCACGAGCAGTACTTC.